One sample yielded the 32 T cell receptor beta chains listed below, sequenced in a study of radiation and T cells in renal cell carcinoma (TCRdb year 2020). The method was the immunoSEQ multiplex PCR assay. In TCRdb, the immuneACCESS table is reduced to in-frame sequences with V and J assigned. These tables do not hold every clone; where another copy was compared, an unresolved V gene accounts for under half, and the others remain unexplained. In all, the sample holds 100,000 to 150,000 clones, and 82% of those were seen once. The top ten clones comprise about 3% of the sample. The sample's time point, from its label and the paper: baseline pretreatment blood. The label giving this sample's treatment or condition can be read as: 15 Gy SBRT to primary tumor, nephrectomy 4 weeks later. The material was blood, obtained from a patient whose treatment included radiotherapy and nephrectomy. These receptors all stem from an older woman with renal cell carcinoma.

This CDR3 reads CASSESWDLACEKLFF. The CDR3 bases are TGCGCCAGCAGTGAGTCATGGGACCTTGCCTGTGAAAAACTGTTTTTT. This chain connects TRBV10-1 to TRBJ1-4; D is perhaps TRBD1 (5 bases). The germline V gene encodes CDR1 WNHNN and CDR2 SYGVQD (reference sequence). The CDR3 is 16 residues long. The V and J ends lost 0 bases and 7 bases respectively, with 15 bases between them.

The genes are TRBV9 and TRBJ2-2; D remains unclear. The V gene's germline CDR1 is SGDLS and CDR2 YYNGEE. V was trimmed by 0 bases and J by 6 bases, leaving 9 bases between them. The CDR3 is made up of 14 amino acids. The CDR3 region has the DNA TGTGCCAGCAGCGTAGAATCCTTCTCCGGGGAGCTGTTTTTT. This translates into CASSVESFSGELFF.

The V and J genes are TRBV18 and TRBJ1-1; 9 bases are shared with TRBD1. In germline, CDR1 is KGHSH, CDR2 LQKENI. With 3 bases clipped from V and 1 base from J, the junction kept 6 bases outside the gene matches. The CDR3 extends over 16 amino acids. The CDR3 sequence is CASSPQTGGSNTEAFF. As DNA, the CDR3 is TGTGCCAGCTCACCGCAGACAGGGGGGTCGAACACTGAAGCTTTCTTT.

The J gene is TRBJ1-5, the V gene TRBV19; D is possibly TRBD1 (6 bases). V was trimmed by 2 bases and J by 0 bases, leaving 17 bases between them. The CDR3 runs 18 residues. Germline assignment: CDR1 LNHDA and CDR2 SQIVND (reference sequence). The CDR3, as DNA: TGTGCCAGTAGTATAAGGGGGTTCTTGGACACTAGCAATCAGCCCCAGCATTTT. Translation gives CASSIRGFLDTSNQPQHF.

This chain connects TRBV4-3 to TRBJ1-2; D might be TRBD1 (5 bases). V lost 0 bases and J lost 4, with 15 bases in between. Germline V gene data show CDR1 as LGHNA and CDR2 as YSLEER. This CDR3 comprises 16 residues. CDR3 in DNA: TGCGCCAGCAGCCAAGATGGAAGAGGGGAAGTCTATGGCTACACCTTC. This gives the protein CASSQDGRGEVYGYTF.

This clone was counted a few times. The CDR3 loop reads CASSLKGGSYEQYF. The CDR3 DNA is TGTGCCAGCAGTTTAAAGGGCGGATCCTACGAGCAGTACTTC. V and J are TRBV27 and TRBJ2-7; D is uncertain. Germline CDR1 MNHEY, CDR2 SMNVEV (reference sequence). Trimming shortened V by 2 bases and J by 1 base, and 9 bases separated the two germline ends. This CDR3 contains 14 residues.

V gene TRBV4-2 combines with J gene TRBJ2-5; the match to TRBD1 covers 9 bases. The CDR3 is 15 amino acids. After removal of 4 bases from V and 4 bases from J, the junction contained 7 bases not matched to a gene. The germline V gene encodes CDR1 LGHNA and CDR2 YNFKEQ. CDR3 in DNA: TGTGCCAGCAGCCTGGGACAGGGTCCGAGAGAGACCCAGTACTTC. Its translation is CASSLGQGPRETQYF.

CDR3 nucleotides: TGCGCCAGCAGTCGCCGGGCCCCCGGACCACCCCTCCACTTT. Translation: CASSRRAPGPPLHF. The V and J genes are TRBV23-1 and TRBJ1-6; the D is unclear. TRBV23-1 is labeled an ORF, and its function is uncertain. V shed 4 bases and J shed 11 bases, with 15 bases lying between them. CDR3 length: 14 amino acids.

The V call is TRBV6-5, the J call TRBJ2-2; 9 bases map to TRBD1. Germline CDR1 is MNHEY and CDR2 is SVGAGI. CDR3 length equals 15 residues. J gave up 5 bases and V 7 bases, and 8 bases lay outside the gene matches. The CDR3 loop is CASNRGQGSTGELFF. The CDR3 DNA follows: TGTGCCAGCAATAGGGGACAGGGATCGACCGGGGAGCTGTTTTTT.

CDR3 sequence (DNA): TGTGCCAGCAGCTTATTTCGTGGGGCCGACAGTATTGGCCGCAATGAGCAGTTCTTC. This encodes CASSLFRGADSIGRNEQFF. The chain has TRBV7-9 and TRBJ2-1, with a weak D call TRBD1 (5 bases). With 2 bases removed from V and 6 bases from J, the gap between germline ends came to 26 bases. CDR1 SEHNR and CDR2 FQNEAQ come from the germline V gene (reference sequence). The CDR3 is 19 residues long.

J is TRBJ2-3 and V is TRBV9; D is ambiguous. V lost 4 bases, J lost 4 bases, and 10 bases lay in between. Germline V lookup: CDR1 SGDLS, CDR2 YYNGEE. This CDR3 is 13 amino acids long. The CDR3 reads CASSSAPPDTQYF. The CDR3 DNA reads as TGTGCCAGCAGCTCCGCCCCACCAGATACGCAGTATTTT.

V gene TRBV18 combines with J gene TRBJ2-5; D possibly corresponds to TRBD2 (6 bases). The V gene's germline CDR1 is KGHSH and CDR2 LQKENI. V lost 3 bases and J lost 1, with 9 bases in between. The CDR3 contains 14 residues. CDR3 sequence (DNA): TGTGCCAGCTCACCCGGACTATCCCAAGAGACCCAGTACTTC. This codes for CASSPGLSQETQYF.

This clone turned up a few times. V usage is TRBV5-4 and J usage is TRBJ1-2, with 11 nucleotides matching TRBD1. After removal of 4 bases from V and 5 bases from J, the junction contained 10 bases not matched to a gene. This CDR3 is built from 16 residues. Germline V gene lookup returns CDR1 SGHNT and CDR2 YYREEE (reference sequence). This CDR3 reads CASSDRTGGEVYGYTF. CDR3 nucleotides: TGTGCCAGCAGCGATAGGACAGGGGGCGAGGTTTATGGCTACACCTTC. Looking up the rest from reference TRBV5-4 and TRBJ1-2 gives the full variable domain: ETGVTQSPTHLIKTRGQQVTLRCSSQSGHNTVSWYQQALGQGPQFIFQYYREEENGRGNFPPRFSGLQFPNYSSELNVNALELDDSALYLCASSDRTGGEVYGYTFGSGTRLTVV.

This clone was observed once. The CDR3, as DNA: TGTGCCAGCAGCTACAGAGGGGGACCCAGCACAGATACGCAGTATTTT. This translates into CASSYRGGPSTDTQYF. This chain uses TRBV7-2 with TRBJ2-3, with TRBD1 as a possible D gene (6 bases). The germline V and J ends were trimmed by 4 bases and 0 bases, with 14 bases remaining between them. The CDR3 totals 16 residues. Germline CDR1 and CDR2: SGHTA and FQGNSA. The full variable domain, in which reference TRBV7-2 and TRBJ2-3 provide the parts outside the CDR3, is GAGVSQSPSNKVTEKGKDVELRCDPISGHTALYWYRQSLGQGLEFLIYFQGNSAPDKSGLPSDRFSAERTGGSVSTLTIQRTQQEDSAVYLCASSYRGGPSTDTQYFGPGTRLTVL.

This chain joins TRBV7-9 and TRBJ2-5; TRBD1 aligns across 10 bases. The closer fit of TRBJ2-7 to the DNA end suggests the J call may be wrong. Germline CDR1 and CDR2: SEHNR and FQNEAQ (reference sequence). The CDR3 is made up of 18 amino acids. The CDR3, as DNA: TGTGCCAGCAGCTTAGCGGGGTTCACCGGGACAGGGGTCTACGAGCAGTACTTC. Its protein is CASSLAGFTGTGVYEQYF.

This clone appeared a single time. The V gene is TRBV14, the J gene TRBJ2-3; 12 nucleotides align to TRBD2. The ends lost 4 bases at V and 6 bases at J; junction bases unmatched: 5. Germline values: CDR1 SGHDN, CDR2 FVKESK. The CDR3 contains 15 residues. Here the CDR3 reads CASSRLAGAGDTQYF. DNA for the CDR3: TGTGCCAGCAGCCGACTAGCGGGGGCCGGTGATACGCAGTATTTT.

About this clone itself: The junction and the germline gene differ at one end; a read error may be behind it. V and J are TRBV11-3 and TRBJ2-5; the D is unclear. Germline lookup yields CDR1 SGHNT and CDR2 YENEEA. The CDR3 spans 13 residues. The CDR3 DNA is TGTGCCAGCAGCATGTCAGGCCAAAAGACCCAGTACTTC. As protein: CASSMSGQKTQYF.

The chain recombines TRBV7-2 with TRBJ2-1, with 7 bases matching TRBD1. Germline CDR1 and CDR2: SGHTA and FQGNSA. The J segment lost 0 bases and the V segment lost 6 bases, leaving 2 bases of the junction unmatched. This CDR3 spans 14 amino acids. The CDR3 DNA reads TGTGCCAGCAGTCGGGACAGCTCCTACAATGAGCAGTTCTTC. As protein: CASSRDSSYNEQFF.

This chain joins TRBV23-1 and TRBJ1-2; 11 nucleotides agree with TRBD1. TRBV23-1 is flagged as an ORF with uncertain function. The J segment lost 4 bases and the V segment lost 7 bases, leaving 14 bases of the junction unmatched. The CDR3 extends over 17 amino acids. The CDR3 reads CASTLRTGGPFGYGYTF. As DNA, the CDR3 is TGCGCCAGCACCCTAAGGACAGGGGGCCCCTTTGGCTATGGCTACACCTTC.

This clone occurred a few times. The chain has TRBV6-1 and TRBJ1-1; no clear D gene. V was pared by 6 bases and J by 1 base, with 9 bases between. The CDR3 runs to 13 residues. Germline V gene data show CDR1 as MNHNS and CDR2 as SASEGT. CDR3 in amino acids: CASREDWNTEAFF. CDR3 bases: TGTGCCAGCAGGGAGGACTGGAACACTGAAGCTTTCTTT.

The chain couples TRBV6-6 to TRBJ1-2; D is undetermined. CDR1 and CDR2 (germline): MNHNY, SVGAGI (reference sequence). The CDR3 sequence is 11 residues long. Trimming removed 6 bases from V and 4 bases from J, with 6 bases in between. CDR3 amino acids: CASRTVYGYTF. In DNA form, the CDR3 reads TGTGCCAGCAGGACGGTCTATGGCTACACCTTC.

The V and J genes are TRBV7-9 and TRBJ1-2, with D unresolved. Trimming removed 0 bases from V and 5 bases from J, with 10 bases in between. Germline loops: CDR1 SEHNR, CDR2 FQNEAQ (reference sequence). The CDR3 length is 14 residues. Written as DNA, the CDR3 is TGTGCCAGCAGCTTAGCGGCCGGGCCTTATGGCTACACCTTC. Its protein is CASSLAAGPYGYTF. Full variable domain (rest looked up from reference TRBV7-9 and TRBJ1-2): DTGVSQNPRHKITKRGQNVTFRCDPISEHNRLYWYRQTLGQGPEFLTYFQNEAQLEKSRLLSDRFSAERPKGSFSTLEIQRTEQGDSAMYLCASSLAAGPYGYTFGSGTRLTVV.

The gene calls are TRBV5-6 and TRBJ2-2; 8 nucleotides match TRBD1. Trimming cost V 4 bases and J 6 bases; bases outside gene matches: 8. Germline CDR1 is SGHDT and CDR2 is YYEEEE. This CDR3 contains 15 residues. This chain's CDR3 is CASSPGQGRPGELFF. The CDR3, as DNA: TGTGCCAGCAGCCCCGGACAGGGAAGACCCGGGGAGCTGTTTTTT.

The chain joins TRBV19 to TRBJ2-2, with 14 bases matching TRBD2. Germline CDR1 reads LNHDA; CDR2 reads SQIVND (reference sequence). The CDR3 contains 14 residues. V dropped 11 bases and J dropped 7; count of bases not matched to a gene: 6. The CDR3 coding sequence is TGTGCCGGACTAGCGGGGGGCGGAATCGGGGAGCTGTTTTTT. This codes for CAGLAGGGIGELFF. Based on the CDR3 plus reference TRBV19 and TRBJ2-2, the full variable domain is DGGITQSPKYLFRKEGQNVTLSCEQNLNHDAMYWYRQDPGQGLRLIYYSQIVNDFQKGDIAEGYSVSREKKESFPLTVTSAQKNPTAFYLCAGLAGGGIGELFFGEGSRLTVL.

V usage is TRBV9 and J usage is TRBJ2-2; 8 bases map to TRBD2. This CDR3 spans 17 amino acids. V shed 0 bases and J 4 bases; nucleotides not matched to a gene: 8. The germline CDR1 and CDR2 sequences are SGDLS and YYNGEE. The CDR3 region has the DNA TGTGCCAGCAGCGTAGGTTCGGTAGCGGGGTGCACCGGGGAGCTGTTTTTT. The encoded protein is CASSVGSVAGCTGELFF.

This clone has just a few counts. CDR3 in DNA: TGTGCCAGCAGCAAACCCCCGGGACAGACCACCGGGGAGCTGTTTTTT. It codes for CASSKPPGQTTGELFF. V and J are TRBV21-1 and TRBJ2-2; the table's D gene call, TRBD1, was not cross checked with the DNA. TRBV21-1 constitutes a pseudogene. The CDR3 contains 16 residues.

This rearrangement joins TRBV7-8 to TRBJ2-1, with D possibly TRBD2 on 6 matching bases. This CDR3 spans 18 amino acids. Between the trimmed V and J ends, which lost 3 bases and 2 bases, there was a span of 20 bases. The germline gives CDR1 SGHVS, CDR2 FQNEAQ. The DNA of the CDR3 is TGTGCCAGCAGCTTGACCGGGACTGTGGGAACTCCCTACAATGAGCAGTTCTTC. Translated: CASSLTGTVGTPYNEQFF.

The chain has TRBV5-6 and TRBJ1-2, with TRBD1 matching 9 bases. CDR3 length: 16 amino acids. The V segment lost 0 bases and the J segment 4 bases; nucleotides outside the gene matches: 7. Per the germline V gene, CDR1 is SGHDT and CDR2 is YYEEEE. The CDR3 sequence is CASSLDPGQGLYGYTF. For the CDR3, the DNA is TGTGCCAGCAGCTTGGACCCGGGACAGGGTCTCTATGGCTACACCTTC.

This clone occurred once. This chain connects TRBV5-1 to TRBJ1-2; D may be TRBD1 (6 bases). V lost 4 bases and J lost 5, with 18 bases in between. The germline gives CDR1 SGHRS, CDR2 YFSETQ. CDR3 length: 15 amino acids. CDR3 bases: TGCGCCAGCAGCCGAGTTCCGACAGGAGGGTATGGCTACACCTTC. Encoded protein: CASSRVPTGGYGYTF. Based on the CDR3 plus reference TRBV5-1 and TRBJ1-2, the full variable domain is KAGVTQTPRYLIKTRGQQVTLSCSPISGHRSVSWYQQTPGQGLQFLFEYFSETQRNKGNFPGRFSGRQFSNSRSEMNVSTLELGDSALYLCASSRVPTGGYGYTFGSGTRLTVV.

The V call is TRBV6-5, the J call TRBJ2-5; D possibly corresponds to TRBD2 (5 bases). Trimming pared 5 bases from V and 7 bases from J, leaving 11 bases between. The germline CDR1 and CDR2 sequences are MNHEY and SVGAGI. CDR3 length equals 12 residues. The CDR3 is CASSPPSGTQYF. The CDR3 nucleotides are TGTGCCAGCAGTCCCCCCAGCGGGACCCAGTACTTC.

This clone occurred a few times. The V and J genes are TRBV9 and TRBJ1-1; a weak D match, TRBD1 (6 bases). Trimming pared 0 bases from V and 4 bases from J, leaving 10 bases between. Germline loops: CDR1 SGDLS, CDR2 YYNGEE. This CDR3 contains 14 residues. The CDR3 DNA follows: TGTGCCAGCAGCGTAGTGAAGGGGGGCACTGAAGCTTTCTTT. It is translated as CASSVVKGGTEAFF.

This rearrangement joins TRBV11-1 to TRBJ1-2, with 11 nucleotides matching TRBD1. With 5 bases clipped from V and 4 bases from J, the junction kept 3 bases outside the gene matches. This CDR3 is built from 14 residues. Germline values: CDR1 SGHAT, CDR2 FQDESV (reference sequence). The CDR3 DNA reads TGTGCCAGCAGCCCCGGACAGGGGGCCTATGGCTACACCTTC. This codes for CASSPGQGAYGYTF.